This T cell receptor beta chain was documented in a study of blood T cell repertoires in COVID-19. Germline CDR1 and CDR2: SGHKS and YYEKEE (reference sequence). V shed 4 bases, J shed 4 bases, and the junction held 11 bases outside the gene matches. This CDR3 is built from 16 residues. Method: immunoSEQ multiplex PCR; TCRdb's copy keeps in-frame clones and lacks some. The sample contains about 90,000 clones, 85% of which appear only once. This TCR was sampled from a woman aged 70-85 years with active or convalescent COVID-19. Source material: peripheral blood. The chain has TRBV5-5 and TRBJ1-2; 9 bases map to TRBD1. This CDR3 reads CASSLGAQGASYGYTF. DNA of the CDR3: TGTGCCAGCAGCCTGGGGGCACAGGGGGCGAGCTATGGCTACACCTTC.